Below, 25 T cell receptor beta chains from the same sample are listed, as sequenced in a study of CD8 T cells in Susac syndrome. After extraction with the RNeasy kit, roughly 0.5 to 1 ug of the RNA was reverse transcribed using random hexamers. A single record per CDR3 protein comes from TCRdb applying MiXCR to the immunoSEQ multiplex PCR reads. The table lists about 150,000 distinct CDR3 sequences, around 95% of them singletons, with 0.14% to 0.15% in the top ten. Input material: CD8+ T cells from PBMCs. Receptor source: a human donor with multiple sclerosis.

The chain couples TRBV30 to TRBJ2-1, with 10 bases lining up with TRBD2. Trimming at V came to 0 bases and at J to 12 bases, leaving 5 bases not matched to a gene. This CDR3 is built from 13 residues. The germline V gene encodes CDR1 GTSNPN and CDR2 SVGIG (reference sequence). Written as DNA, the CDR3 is TGTGCCTGGAGTGTAGCGGGGGGGACTGGGCAGTTCTTC. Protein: CAWSVAGGTGQFF.

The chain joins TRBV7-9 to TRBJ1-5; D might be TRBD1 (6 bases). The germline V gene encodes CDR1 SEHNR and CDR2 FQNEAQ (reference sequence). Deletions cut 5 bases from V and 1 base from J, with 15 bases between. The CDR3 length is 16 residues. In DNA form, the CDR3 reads TGTGCCAGCAGCCGGGGTGGAACAGGGAGCAATCAGCCCCAGCATTTT. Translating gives CASSRGGTGSNQPQHF.

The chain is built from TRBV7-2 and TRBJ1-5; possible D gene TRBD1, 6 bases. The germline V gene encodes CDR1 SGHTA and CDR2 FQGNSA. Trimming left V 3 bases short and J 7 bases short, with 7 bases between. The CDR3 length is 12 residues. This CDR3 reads CASSLDSQPQHF. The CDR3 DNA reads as TGTGCCAGCAGCTTGGACAGCCAGCCCCAGCATTTT.

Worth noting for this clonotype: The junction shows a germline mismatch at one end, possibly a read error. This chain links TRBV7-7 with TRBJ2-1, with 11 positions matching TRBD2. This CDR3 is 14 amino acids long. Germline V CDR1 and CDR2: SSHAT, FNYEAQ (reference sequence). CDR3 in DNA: TGTGCTAGCAGTCTGACTAGCGGGGACAATGAGCAGTTCTTC. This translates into CASSLTSGDNEQFF.

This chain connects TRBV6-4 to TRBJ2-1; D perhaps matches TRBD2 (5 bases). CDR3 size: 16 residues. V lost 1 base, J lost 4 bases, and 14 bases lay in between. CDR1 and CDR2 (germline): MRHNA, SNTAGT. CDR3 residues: CASSDWTGSGYNEQFF. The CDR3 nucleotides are TGTGCCAGCAGTGACTGGACTGGGTCGGGGTACAATGAGCAGTTCTTC.

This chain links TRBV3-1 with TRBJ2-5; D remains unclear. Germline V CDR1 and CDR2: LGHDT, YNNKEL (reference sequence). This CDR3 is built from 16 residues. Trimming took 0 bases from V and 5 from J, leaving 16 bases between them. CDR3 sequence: CASSQDGVPQHETQYF. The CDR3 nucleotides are TGTGCCAGCAGCCAAGATGGGGTCCCCCAGCACGAGACCCAGTACTTC.

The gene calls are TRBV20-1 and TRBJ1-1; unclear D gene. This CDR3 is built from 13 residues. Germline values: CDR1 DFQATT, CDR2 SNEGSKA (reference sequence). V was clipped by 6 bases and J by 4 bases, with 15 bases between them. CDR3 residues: CSAQVDGSTEAFF. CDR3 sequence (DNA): TGCAGTGCCCAAGTTGATGGGAGCACTGAAGCTTTCTTT.

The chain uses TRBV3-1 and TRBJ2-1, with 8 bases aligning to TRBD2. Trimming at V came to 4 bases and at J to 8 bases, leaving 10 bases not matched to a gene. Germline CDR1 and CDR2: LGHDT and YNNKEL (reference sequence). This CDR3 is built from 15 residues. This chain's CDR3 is CASSPGGLGMDEQFF. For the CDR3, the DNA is TGTGCCAGCAGCCCGGGGGGACTAGGGATGGATGAGCAGTTCTTC.

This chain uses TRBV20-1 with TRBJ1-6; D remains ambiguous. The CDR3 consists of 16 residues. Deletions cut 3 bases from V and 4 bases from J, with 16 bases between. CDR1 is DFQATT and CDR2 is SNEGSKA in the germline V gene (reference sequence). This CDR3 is CSASSQQSRYNSPLHF. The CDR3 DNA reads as TGCAGTGCTAGTTCCCAGCAGAGTCGGTATAATTCACCCCTCCACTTT.

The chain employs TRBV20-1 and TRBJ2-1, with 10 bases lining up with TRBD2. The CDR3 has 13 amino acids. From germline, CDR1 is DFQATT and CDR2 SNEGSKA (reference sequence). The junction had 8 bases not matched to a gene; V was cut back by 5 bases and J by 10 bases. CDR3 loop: CSASAGGPQEQFF. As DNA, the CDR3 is TGCAGTGCTTCAGCGGGGGGGCCACAGGAGCAGTTCTTC.

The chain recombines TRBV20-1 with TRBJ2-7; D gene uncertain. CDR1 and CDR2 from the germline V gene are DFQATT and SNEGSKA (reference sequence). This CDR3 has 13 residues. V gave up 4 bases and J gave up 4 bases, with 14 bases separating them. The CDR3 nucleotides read TGCAGTGCTAACCAGAGGAACGGTTACGAGCAGTACTTC. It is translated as CSANQRNGYEQYF.

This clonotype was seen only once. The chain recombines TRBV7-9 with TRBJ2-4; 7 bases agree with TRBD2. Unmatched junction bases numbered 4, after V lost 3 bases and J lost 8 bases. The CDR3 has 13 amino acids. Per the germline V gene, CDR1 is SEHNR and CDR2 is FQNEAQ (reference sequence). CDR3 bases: TGTGCCAGCAGCTTGGGAGGGAATGACATTCAGTACTTC. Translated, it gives CASSLGGNDIQYF.

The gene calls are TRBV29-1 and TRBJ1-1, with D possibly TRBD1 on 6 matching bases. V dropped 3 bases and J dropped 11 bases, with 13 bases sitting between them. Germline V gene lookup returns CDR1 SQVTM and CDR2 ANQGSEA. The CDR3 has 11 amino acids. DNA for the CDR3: TGCAGCGTTGACCAGGGGTTGGACGCTTTCTTT. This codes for CSVDQGLDAFF.

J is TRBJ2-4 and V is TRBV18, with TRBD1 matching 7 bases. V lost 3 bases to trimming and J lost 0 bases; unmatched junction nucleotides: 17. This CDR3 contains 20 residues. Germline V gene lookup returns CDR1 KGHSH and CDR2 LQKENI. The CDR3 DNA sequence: TGTGCCAGCTCACCGGGACGACCGGGACAGTATACGTTAGCCAAAAACATTCAGTACTTC. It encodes CASSPGRPGQYTLAKNIQYF.

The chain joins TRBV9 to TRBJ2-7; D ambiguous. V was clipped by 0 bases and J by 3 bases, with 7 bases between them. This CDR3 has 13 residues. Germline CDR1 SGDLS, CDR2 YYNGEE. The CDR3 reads CASSVGVDYEQYF. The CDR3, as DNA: TGTGCCAGCAGCGTAGGGGTGGACTACGAGCAGTACTTC.

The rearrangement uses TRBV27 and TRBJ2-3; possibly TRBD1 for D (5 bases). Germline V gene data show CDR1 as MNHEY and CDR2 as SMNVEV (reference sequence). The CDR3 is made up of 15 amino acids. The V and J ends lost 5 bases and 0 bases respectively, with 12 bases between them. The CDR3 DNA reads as TGTGCCAGCAGTCGGACAAGTGCTAGCACAGATACGCAGTATTTT. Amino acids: CASSRTSASTDTQYF.

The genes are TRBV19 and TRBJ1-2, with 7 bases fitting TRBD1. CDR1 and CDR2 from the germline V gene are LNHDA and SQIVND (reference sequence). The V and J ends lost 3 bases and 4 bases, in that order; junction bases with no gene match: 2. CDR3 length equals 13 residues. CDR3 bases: TGTGCCAGTAGTATCGGGACAGTCTATGGCTACACCTTC. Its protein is CASSIGTVYGYTF.

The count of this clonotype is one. CDR3 amino acids: CSVVAAYGYTF. In DNA, the CDR3 is TGCAGCGTTGTGGCCGCTTATGGCTACACCTTC. The chain has TRBV29-1 and TRBJ1-2; D uncertain. V dropped 4 bases and J dropped 5 bases, with 8 bases sitting between them. The CDR3 covers 11 residues. From germline, CDR1 is SQVTM and CDR2 ANQGSEA.

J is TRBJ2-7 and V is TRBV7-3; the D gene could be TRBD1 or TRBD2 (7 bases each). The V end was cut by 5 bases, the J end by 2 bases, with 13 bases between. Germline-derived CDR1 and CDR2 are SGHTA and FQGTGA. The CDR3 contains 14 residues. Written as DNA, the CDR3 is TGTGCCAGCAGCCCCAGGGGGGGCACCTACGAGCAGTACTTC. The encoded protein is CASSPRGGTYEQYF.

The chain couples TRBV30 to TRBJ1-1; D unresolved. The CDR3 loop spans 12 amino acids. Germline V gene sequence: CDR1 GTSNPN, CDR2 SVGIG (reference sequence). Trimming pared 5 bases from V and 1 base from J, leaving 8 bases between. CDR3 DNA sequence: TGTGCCTGGGCGTGGGCGAACACTGAAGCTTTCTTT. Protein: CAWAWANTEAFF.

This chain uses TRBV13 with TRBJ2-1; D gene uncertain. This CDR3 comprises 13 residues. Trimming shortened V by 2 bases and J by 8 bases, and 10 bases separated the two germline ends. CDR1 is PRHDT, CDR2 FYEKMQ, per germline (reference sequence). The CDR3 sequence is CASSLNPDDEQFF. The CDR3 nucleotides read TGTGCCAGCAGCTTAAATCCAGACGATGAGCAGTTCTTC. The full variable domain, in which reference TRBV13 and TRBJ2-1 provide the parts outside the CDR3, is AAGVIQSPRHLIKEKRETATLKCYPIPRHDTVYWYQQGPGQDPQFLISFYEKMQSDKGSIPDRFSAQQFSDYHSELNMSSLELGDSALYFCASSLNPDDEQFFGPGTRLTVL.

CDR3 in DNA: TGTGCCAGCACCGAGGCGGGACAGGATAAGACTGATACGCAGTATTTT. Its protein product is CASTEAGQDKTDTQYF. This rearrangement joins TRBV7-9 to TRBJ2-3; 8 bases are a match to TRBD1. This CDR3 contains 16 residues. Germline CDR1 is SEHNR and CDR2 is FQNEAQ (reference sequence). After removal of 7 bases from V and 6 bases from J, the junction contained 15 bases not matched to a gene.

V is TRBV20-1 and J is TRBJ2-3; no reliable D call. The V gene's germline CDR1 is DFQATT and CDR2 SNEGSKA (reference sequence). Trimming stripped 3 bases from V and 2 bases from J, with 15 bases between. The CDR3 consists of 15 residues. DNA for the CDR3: TGCAGTGCTAGGGGTATAAACGAGGACACAGATACGCAGTATTTT. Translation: CSARGINEDTDTQYF.

CDR3 loop: CASSPQGSGETQYF. The CDR3 DNA follows: TGTGCCAGCAGCCCACAGGGTAGCGGAGAGACCCAGTACTTC. This chain connects TRBV13 to TRBJ2-5; D may be TRBD1 or TRBD2 (6 bases each). Per the germline V gene, CDR1 is PRHDT and CDR2 is FYEKMQ (reference sequence). V gave up 5 bases and J gave up 4 bases, with 14 bases separating them. This CDR3 contains 14 residues. The full variable domain, completed using reference TRBV13 and TRBJ2-5, is AAGVIQSPRHLIKEKRETATLKCYPIPRHDTVYWYQQGPGQDPQFLISFYEKMQSDKGSIPDRFSAQQFSDYHSELNMSSLELGDSALYFCASSPQGSGETQYFGPGTRLLVL.

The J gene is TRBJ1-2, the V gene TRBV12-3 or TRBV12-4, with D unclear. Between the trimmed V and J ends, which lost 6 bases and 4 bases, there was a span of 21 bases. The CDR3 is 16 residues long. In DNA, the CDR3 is TGTGCCAGCAGCCAAGCGCAAGGGAAGCCCGTCTATGGCTACACCTTC. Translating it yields CASSQAQGKPVYGYTF.